This T cell receptor (beta chain) was sequenced during a study of cytomegalovirus exposure and HLA in healthy donors. J lost 4 bases, V lost 3 bases, and 7 bases had no gene match. This CDR3 has 18 amino acids. Germline CDR1 MNHEY, CDR2 SMNVEV (reference sequence). Primers included in the PCR were 60 Vbeta and 13 Jbeta primers. Libraries were prepared by immunoSEQ multiplex PCR; TCRdb keeps only in-frame clonotypes and omits some of them. Of around 160,000 clones listed, around 85% are singletons. The chain has TRBV27 and TRBJ2-3, with TRBD2 matching 16 bases. The clonotype was recovered from a man aged 18 to 29 in good health and CMV-seropositive. The sample taken for sequencing was PBMCs. CDR3 amino acids: CASSFSGLAGGPPDTQYF. DNA of the CDR3: TGTGCCAGCAGTTTTTCGGGACTAGCGGGGGGGCCCCCAGATACGCAGTATTTT.